These T cell receptor beta chains were read from a single sample in a study of T cell repertoires in cytomegalovirus infection. Their cognate antigens are unknown. TCRdb re-called the reads with MiXCR, one entry per CDR3 protein. The table includes roughly 920,000 distinct CDR3 sequences, approximately 33% detected once. Sequenced here: cultured CD8+ T cells from PBMCs, sampled from culture after CMV antigen stimulation. These receptors were obtained from a human donor in good health (CMV status not recorded). Some clones in this sample may be carry-over from other donors' samples. Both conserved end residues are part of each CDR3. D genes are given only for firm matches. Size is stated for part of the rows, as once, few or many counts, or as a class when the clone is expanded.

NA	TRBV27	TRBJ1-1	NA	CASSLYPQGNTEAFF	TGTGCCAGCAGTCTCTACCCCCAGGGGAACACTGAAGCTTTCTTT
many	TRBV7-2	TRBJ2-5	NA	CASSSSDSRKTQYF	TGTGCCAGCAGCTCCTCAGATAGTCGGAAGACCCAGTACTTC
few	TRBV5-6	TRBJ2-5	TRBD2	CASSPTSGGALETQYF	TGTGCCAGCAGCCCCACTAGCGGGGGGGCCTTAGAGACCCAGTACTTC
many	TRBV27	TRBJ1-5	NA	CASRTSIGWDVEPQHF	TGTGCCAGCAGGACATCGATAGGATGGGACGTGGAGCCCCAGCATTTT
NA	TRBV20-1	TRBJ1-2	TRBD1	CSAAFRDRVGVRGYTF	TGCAGTGCTGCCTTTCGGGACAGGGTGGGAGTTCGTGGCTACACCTTC
NA	TRBV27	TRBJ1-6	NA	CASGPYQNSPLHF	TGTGCCAGCGGCCCATATCAAAATTCACCCCTCCACTTT
NA	TRBV7-6	TRBJ1-2	NA	CASFQVNYGYTF	TGTGCTTCTTTCCAGGTTAACTATGGCTACACCTTC
NA	TRBV20-1	TRBJ1-5	NA	CSAPRGGPVNRNQPQHF	TGCAGTGCTCCTCGGGGGGGCCCGGTTAATCGCAATCAGCCCCAGCATTTT
few	TRBV27	TRBJ2-2	NA	CASSIRGRHTGELFF	TGTGCCAGCAGTATAAGGGGCCGTCACACCGGGGAGCTGTTTTTT
many	TRBV6-1	TRBJ2-5	NA	CASKGHQETQYF	TGTGCCAGTAAGGGACACCAAGAGACCCAGTACTTC
few	TRBV6-5	TRBJ1-1	NA	CASSYFDGNTEAFF	TGTGCCAGCAGTTACTTCGACGGTAACACTGAAGCTTTCTTT
NA	TRBV27	TRBJ1-1	NA	CASSLNWYRMNTEAFF	TGTGCCAGCAGTTTAAATTGGTACAGAATGAACACTGAAGCTTTCTTT
NA	TRBV2	TRBJ2-1	TRBD2	CASTLGGGPNEQSF	TGTGCCAGCACTTTGGGGGGGGGACCCAATGAGCAGTCCTTC
few	TRBV7-8	TRBJ2-3	NA	CASSFGGYSTDTQYF	TGTGCCAGCAGCTTTGGCGGATACAGCACAGATACGCAGTATTTT
many	TRBV7-9	TRBJ1-1	TRBD1	CASSSPGQGWSAEAFF	TGTGCCAGCAGCTCGCCGGGACAGGGGTGGTCGGCTGAAGCTTTCTTT
many	TRBV12-3/TRBV12-4	TRBJ1-2	NA	CASSFRRWNYGYTF	TGTGCCAGCAGTTTTCGCCGTTGGAACTATGGCTACACCTTC
few	TRBV7-9	TRBJ1-4	NA	CASSILVGAANEKLFF	TGTGCCAGCAGTATTCTCGTCGGGGCTGCTAATGAAAAACTGTTTTTT
NA	TRBV6-2/TRBV6-3	TRBJ1-1	NA	CASWGWPTEAFF	TGTGCCAGCTGGGGGTGGCCCACTGAAGCTTTCTTT
NA	TRBV7-9	TRBJ1-3	NA	CASILDGNSGNTIYF	TGTGCCAGCATTCTCGACGGGAACTCTGGAAACACCATATATTTT
few	TRBV7-9	TRBJ1-2	NA	CASRPKPAAHTF	TGTGCCAGCAGGCCAAAACCGGCGGCCCACACCTTC
NA	TRBV20-1	TRBJ1-4	NA	CSASFPSATNEKLFF	TGCAGTGCTTCATTCCCATCTGCAACTAATGAAAAACTGTTTTTT
NA	TRBV7-9	TRBJ2-4	NA	CASSLSVQPNIQYF	TGTGCCAGCAGCTTGTCAGTTCAACCAAACATTCAGTACTTC
few	TRBV7-9	TRBJ1-1	TRBD1	CASTPQGRAEAFF	TGTGCCAGCACTCCACAGGGGAGGGCTGAAGCTTTCTTT
NA	TRBV5-1	TRBJ1-1	TRBD1	CASSLTGGASTEAFF	TGCGCCAGCAGCTTGACAGGGGGCGCATCTACTGAAGCTTTCTTT
few	TRBV19	TRBJ2-3	NA	CASRIQEPSRDTQYF	TGTGCCAGTAGGATACAGGAGCCATCAAGAGATACGCAGTATTTT
few	TRBV7-6	TRBJ2-1	TRBD1	CASSSTRDRGRGEQFF	TGTGCCAGCAGCTCCACTCGGGACAGGGGGCGAGGTGAGCAGTTCTTC
few	TRBV20-1	TRBJ2-7	TRBD2	CSARDTGTSDYEQYF	TGCAGTGCTAGAGACACCGGGACTAGCGACTACGAGCAGTACTTC
few	TRBV20-1	TRBJ2-1	NA	CSALIYNEQFF	TGCAGTGCTCTCATTTACAATGAGCAGTTCTTC
many	TRBV11-3	TRBJ1-1	NA	CASSPWGGSNEAFF	TGTGCCAGCAGTCCCTGGGGGGGATCGAATGAAGCTTTCTTT
many	TRBV5-5	TRBJ2-1	NA	CASSPREKNYNEQFF	TGTGCCAGCAGCCCGAGGGAAAAGAACTACAATGAGCAGTTCTTC
few	TRBV7-3	TRBJ2-3	NA	CASSLMGTPDTQYF	TGTGCCAGCAGCTTAATGGGTACCCCAGATACGCAGTATTTT
NA	TRBV27	TRBJ1-6	NA	CASSLKQPDRSNSPLHF	TGTGCCAGCAGTTTGAAACAGCCAGATCGCTCTAATTCACCCCTCCACTTT
NA	TRBV20-1	TRBJ2-1	NA	CSARDQDGHGHNEQFF	TGCAGTGCTAGAGATCAGGACGGACATGGACACAATGAGCAGTTCTTC
NA	TRBV29-1	TRBJ1-2	NA	CSVDLGAYGYTF	TGCAGCGTTGATCTGGGGGCCTATGGCTACACCTTC
NA	TRBV5-4	TRBJ2-3	NA	CASSLDHSLSTDTQYF	TGTGCCAGCAGCTTGGACCATTCCCTTAGCACAGATACGCAGTATTTT
few	TRBV18	TRBJ1-2	NA	CASSPWVSGYTF	TGTGCCAGCTCACCATGGGTCTCGGGCTACACCTTC
NA	TRBV10-2	TRBJ2-5	TRBD2	CANSELLAGAETQYF	TGCGCCAACAGTGAGTTACTAGCGGGGGCTGAGACCCAGTACTTC
many	TRBV7-8	TRBJ1-1	NA	CASSPGQLEAFF	TGTGCCAGCAGCCCAGGACAGCTTGAAGCTTTCTTT
NA	TRBV12-5	TRBJ1-2	NA	CASGLADSYGYTF	TGTGCTAGTGGTTTGGCCGACAGCTATGGCTACACCTTC
NA	TRBV27	TRBJ2-1	TRBD2	CASSFLGLAGGYEQFF	TGTGCCAGCAGTTTTCTCGGACTAGCGGGGGGGTATGAGCAGTTCTTC
NA	TRBV4-1	TRBJ2-2	TRBD2	CASSQIAGGLAGDTNTGELFF	TGCGCCAGCAGCCAAATCGCCGGAGGACTAGCGGGGGACACGAACACCGGGGAGCTGTTTTTT
NA	TRBV2	TRBJ1-6	NA	CASTGRSSSYNSPLRF	TGTGCCAGCACTGGACGGTCGAGCTCCTATAATTCACCCCTCCGCTTT
few	TRBV28	TRBJ1-6	NA	CASSPRGRSNSPLHF	TGTGCCAGCAGTCCCCGGGGCCGGTCTAATTCACCCCTCCACTTT
few	TRBV6-5	TRBJ1-1	NA	CASSYWTGGTEAFF	TGTGCCAGCAGTTACTGGACGGGGGGCACTGAAGCTTTCTTT
NA	TRBV6-1	TRBJ2-7	TRBD2	CASILGRELAEQYF	TGTGCCAGCATCCTTGGGCGGGAGCTGGCCGAGCAGTACTTC
few	TRBV6-1	TRBJ1-2	TRBD1	CASSEAVTGGASYGYTF	TGTGCCAGCAGTGAAGCAGTGACAGGGGGCGCAAGCTATGGCTACACCTTC
NA	TRBV6-5	TRBJ2-7	TRBD1	CASSSPNRGPYEQYF	TGTGCCAGCAGTTCCCCCAACAGGGGACCTTACGAGCAGTACTTC
NA	TRBV2	TRBJ1-6	NA	CASRNPREPHSPLHF	TGTGCCAGCAGGAACCCCAGAGAACCGCATTCACCCCTCCACTTT
NA	TRBV6-8	TRBJ1-1	NA	CASSYTYADTEAFF	TGTGCCAGCAGTTACACCTACGCGGACACTGAAGCTTTCTTT
NA	TRBV6-2/TRBV6-3	TRBJ2-1	NA	CASSYATPKEQFF	TGTGCCAGCAGTTACGCTACTCCTAAAGAGCAGTTCTTC
many	TRBV28	TRBJ1-5	NA	CASSSPGPLNQPQHF	TGTGCCAGCAGTTCACCGGGACCCCTCAATCAGCCCCAGCATTTT
few	TRBV20-1	TRBJ1-6	TRBD1	CSARPGTGSSYNSPLHF	TGCAGTGCTAGACCCGGGACAGGGAGCTCCTATAATTCACCCCTCCACTTT
NA	TRBV13	TRBJ1-2	NA	CASTPRAPRGDGYTF	TGTGCCAGCACCCCCAGGGCCCCAAGGGGAGATGGCTACACCTTC
few	TRBV12-3/TRBV12-4	TRBJ2-1	TRBD2	CASSGAGEGFGSNEQFF	TGTGCCAGCAGCGGGGCCGGGGAGGGGTTCGGGAGCAATGAGCAGTTCTTC
NA	TRBV19	TRBJ2-1	NA	CASSLSSGYGEQFF	TGTGCCAGTAGTCTCTCCAGCGGTTACGGTGAGCAGTTCTTC